These 17 T cell receptor beta chains came from one sample sequenced in a study of T cells in Graves' hyperthyroidism and ophthalmopathy. The CDR3 regions of TCR beta were amplified from RNA transcripts. The HTBI primer set was used in a first-round RT-PCR of the TCR CDR3. One entry per CDR3 protein, called by TCRdb with MiXCR from the multiplex PCR reads. The sample shows approximately 330,000 distinct CDR3 sequences, roughly 20% of them seen only once. Material: blood. These receptors were obtained from a woman aged 50 to 60 with Graves' hyperthyroidism.

About this clonotype: Germline is not matched at one junction end, which may reflect a read error. The V call is TRBV6-2 or TRBV6-3, the J call TRBJ2-7; TRBD2 matches at 9 bases. Germline values: CDR1 MNHEY, CDR2 SVGEGT. The CDR3 has 15 residues. CDR3 coding DNA: TGCGCCACCATAAAGGGGGCTAGCGGGGTCTACGAGCAGTACTTC. Protein: CATIKGASGVYEQYF.

This clonotype was seen repeatedly, ten times or more. The CDR3 loop is CAGENQLGTEAFF. CDR3 DNA sequence: TGTGCCGGGGAAAACCAGCTTGGCACTGAAGCTTTCTTT. V and J are TRBV30 and TRBJ1-1; D gene ambiguous. This CDR3 region has 13 residues. Trimming pared 8 bases from V and 4 bases from J, leaving 17 bases between. The V gene's germline CDR1 is GTSNPN and CDR2 SVGIG (reference sequence).

This clonotype was observed a handful of times. The rearrangement joins TRBV27 to TRBJ2-7; unclear D gene. CDR1 is MNHEY, CDR2 SMNVEV, per germline (reference sequence). This CDR3 has 13 amino acids. V gave up 6 bases and J gave up 5 bases, with 14 bases separating them. The CDR3 loop reads CASSPLPPHEQYF. The CDR3 bases are TGTGCCAGCAGCCCACTCCCGCCGCACGAGCAGTACTTC.

The table lists this clonotype with a count of one. A read error may produce the germline difference seen at one junction end. The chain joins TRBV2 to TRBJ2-7, with TRBD2 as a possible D gene (6 bases). The CDR3 spans 16 residues. CDR1 and CDR2 from the germline V gene are SNHLY and FYNNEI. The DNA of the CDR3 is TGTGCCAGCAGTGGGAGGGTAACGAGGGCCTCCTACGGGCAGTACTTC. This translates into CASSGRVTRASYGQYF.

The rearrangement uses TRBV27 and TRBJ2-5; 9 bases map to TRBD1. V dropped 0 bases and J dropped 4; count of bases not matched to a gene: 6. This CDR3 has 16 residues. Per the germline V gene, CDR1 is MNHEY and CDR2 is SMNVEV (reference sequence). CDR3 in DNA: TGTGCCAGCAGTTTATCGATACAGGGGGCAGGAGAGACCCAGTACTTC. As protein: CASSLSIQGAGETQYF.

CDR3 protein: CSVGQGAGNTEAFF. In DNA form, the CDR3 reads TGCAGCGTTGGACAGGGGGCCGGGAACACTGAAGCTTTCTTT. The chain employs TRBV29-1 and TRBJ1-1; 10 bases line up with TRBD1. V lost 4 bases to trimming and J lost 1 base; unmatched junction nucleotides: 3. Germline CDR1 and CDR2: SQVTM and ANQGSEA. CDR3 length: 14 amino acids.

This CDR3 reads CASGIATNEKLFF. CDR3 DNA: TGTGCCAGCGGAATAGCAACTAATGAAAAACTGTTTTTT. V gene TRBV3-1 combines with J gene TRBJ1-4; D remains unclear. The V gene lost 8 bases and the J gene lost 0 bases, with 7 bases spanning the gap. The CDR3 totals 13 residues. Germline values: CDR1 LGHDT, CDR2 YNNKEL (reference sequence).

The genes are TRBV6-1 and TRBJ2-4, with TRBD2 identical over 9 bases. There are 17 residues in the CDR3. After removal of 4 bases from V and 5 bases from J, the junction contained 12 bases not matched to a gene. CDR1 is MNHNS and CDR2 is SASEGT in the germline V gene. The CDR3 sequence: CASSVTRAGGIQNIQYF. The CDR3, as DNA: TGTGCCAGCAGTGTGACTAGAGCGGGAGGAATACAAAACATTCAGTACTTC.

The rearrangement links TRBV13 to TRBJ1-2, with D hard to call. Germline V gene sequence: CDR1 PRHDT, CDR2 FYEKMQ (reference sequence). The CDR3 loop spans 13 amino acids. Trimming took 1 base from V and 8 from J, leaving 11 bases between them. The chain's CDR3 is CASSLEGSLGYTF. The CDR3 DNA reads TGTGCCAGCAGCTTAGAGGGAAGTCTCGGCTACACCTTC.

This clonotype showed up many times. CDR3 loop: CASSYDPSRDRVREKLFF. DNA for the CDR3: TGTGCCAGCAGTTACGACCCTTCGAGGGACAGGGTACGTGAAAAACTGTTTTTT. The genes are TRBV6-2 or TRBV6-3 and TRBJ1-4, with TRBD1 matching 9 bases. With V trimmed by 2 bases and J by 7 bases, 14 bases remained unmatched. CDR1 and CDR2 from the germline V gene are MNHEY and SVGEGT. The CDR3 is made up of 18 amino acids.

DNA of the CDR3: TGTGCCAGCTCTCCAGACAGGGGGCAAACAGATACGCAGTATTTT. Its translation: CASSPDRGQTDTQYF. The chain recombines TRBV18 with TRBJ2-3; 10 bases agree with TRBD1. Looked up from germline, CDR1 is KGHSH and CDR2 is LQKENI. Germline trimming cut 6 bases from V and 3 bases from J; bases unmatched to any gene: 6. The CDR3 is 15 residues long.

This clonotype was observed at least ten times. The rearrangement uses TRBV11-2 and TRBJ2-5, with 10 bases matching TRBD2. The V gene's germline CDR1 is SGHAT and CDR2 FQNNGV. The length of the CDR3 is 16 residues. V was pared by 1 base and J by 12 bases, with 14 bases of the junction left unmatched. The CDR3 DNA reads TGTGCCAGCAGCTTAGGTAGCGGGGGGCAGCAATTGATCAAGTACTTC. Translation: CASSLGSGGQQLIKYF.

The V call is TRBV7-2, the J call TRBJ1-2; TRBD1 might be the D (5 bases). This CDR3 is 15 amino acids long. In germline, CDR1 is SGHTA, CDR2 FQGNSA. The germline V and J ends were trimmed by 5 bases and 5 bases, with 18 bases remaining between them. CDR3 sequence: CASSPPNIRQYGYTF. For the CDR3, the DNA is TGTGCCAGCAGCCCCCCCAACATAAGACAGTATGGCTACACCTTC.

This clonotype appeared many times. The CDR3 is CASSLALPGRGYEQYF. DNA of the CDR3: TGTGCCAGCAGCTTAGCCCTCCCAGGGAGGGGCTACGAGCAGTACTTC. The rearrangement links TRBV7-2 to TRBJ2-7; 7 positions agree with TRBD2. CDR3 length: 16 amino acids. CDR1 is SGHTA and CDR2 is FQGNSA in the germline V gene. V shed 0 bases, J shed 3 bases, and the junction held 8 bases outside the gene matches.

This clonotype was counted many times. CDR3 amino acids: CASSQGGGSNQPQHF. The CDR3 DNA follows: TGTGCCAGCAGCCAAGGAGGGGGAAGCAATCAGCCCCAGCATTTT. The chain links TRBV3-1 to TRBJ1-5; possible D gene TRBD1, 6 bases. Trimming took off 1 base at V and 1 base at J, with 8 bases between the two ends. Germline V gene sequence: CDR1 LGHDT, CDR2 YNNKEL (reference sequence). The CDR3 consists of 15 residues.

This rearrangement joins TRBV28 to TRBJ2-2; maybe TRBD1 (6 bases). CDR1 is MDHEN and CDR2 is SYDVKM in the germline V gene. With 6 bases removed from V and 1 base from J, the gap between germline ends came to 21 bases. The CDR3 spans 18 residues. DNA of the CDR3: TGTGCCAGCAGACGTATCGATTTCCGGGACAAGAACACCGGGGAGCTGTTTTTT. Translation: CASRRIDFRDKNTGELFF.

There are a few counts of this clonotype. The V gene is TRBV7-2, the J gene TRBJ2-1; 7 nucleotides match TRBD2. CDR1 SGHTA and CDR2 FQGNSA come from the germline V gene. CDR3 length: 15 amino acids. J lost 8 bases, V lost 5 bases, and 12 bases had no gene match. The CDR3 nucleotides read TGTGCCAGCAGCCAAGGACTAGTGTTCGTGGATGAGCAGTTCTTC. It specifies CASSQGLVFVDEQFF.